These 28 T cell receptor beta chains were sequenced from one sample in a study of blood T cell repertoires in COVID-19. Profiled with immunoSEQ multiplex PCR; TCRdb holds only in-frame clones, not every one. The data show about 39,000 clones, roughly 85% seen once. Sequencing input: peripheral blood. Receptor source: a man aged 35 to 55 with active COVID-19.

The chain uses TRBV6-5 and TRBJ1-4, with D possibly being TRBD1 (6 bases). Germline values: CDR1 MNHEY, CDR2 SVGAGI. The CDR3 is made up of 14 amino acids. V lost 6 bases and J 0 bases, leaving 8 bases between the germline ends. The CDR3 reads CASRSGATNEKLFF. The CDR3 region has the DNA TGTGCCAGCAGGTCAGGGGCAACTAATGAAAAACTGTTTTTT.

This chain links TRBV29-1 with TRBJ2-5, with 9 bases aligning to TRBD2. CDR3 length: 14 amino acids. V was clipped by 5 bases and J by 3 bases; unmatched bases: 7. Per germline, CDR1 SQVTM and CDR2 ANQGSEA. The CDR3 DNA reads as TGCAGCGTTCGTAGCGGGAGTACGGAAGAGACCCAGTACTTC. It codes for CSVRSGSTEETQYF.

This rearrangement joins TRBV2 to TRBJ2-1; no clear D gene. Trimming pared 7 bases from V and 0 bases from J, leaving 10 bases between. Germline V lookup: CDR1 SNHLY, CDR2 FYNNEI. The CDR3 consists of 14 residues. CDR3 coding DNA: TGTGCCAGCATAAAGAGTAGCTCCTACAATGAGCAGTTCTTC. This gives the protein CASIKSSSYNEQFF.

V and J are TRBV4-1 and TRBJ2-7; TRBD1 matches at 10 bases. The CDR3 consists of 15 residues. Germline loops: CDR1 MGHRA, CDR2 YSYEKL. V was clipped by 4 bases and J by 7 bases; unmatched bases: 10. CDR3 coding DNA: TGCGCCAGCAGCCTTGGGACAGGGGAGTATTATGAGCAGTACTTC. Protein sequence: CASSLGTGEYYEQYF.

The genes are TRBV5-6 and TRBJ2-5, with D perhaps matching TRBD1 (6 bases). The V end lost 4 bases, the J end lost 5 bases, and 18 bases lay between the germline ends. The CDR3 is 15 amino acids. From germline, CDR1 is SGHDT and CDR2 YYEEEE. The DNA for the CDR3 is TGTGCCAGCAGCCCCGCAGGCCTTAGGGGGGAGACCCAGTACTTC. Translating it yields CASSPAGLRGETQYF. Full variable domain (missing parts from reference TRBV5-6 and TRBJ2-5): DAGVTQSPTHLIKTRGQQVTLRCSPKSGHDTVSWYQQALGQGPQFIFQYYEEEERQRGNFPDRFSGHQFPNYSSELNVNALLLGDSALYLCASSPAGLRGETQYFGPGTRLLVL.

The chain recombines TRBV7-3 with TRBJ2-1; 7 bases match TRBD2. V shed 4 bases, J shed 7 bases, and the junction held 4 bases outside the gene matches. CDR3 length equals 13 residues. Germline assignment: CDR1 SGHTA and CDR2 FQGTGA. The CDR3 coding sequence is TGTGCCAGCAGCTCTGGACTAGTGAATGAGCAGTTCTTC. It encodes CASSSGLVNEQFF.

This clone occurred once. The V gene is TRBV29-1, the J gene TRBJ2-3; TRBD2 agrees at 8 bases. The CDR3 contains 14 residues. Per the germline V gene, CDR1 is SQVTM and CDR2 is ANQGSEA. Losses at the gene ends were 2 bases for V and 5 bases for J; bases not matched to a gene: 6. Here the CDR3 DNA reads TGCAGCGTTGAATCGACGGGAGGGTTAGATACGCAGTATTTT. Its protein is CSVESTGGLDTQYF.

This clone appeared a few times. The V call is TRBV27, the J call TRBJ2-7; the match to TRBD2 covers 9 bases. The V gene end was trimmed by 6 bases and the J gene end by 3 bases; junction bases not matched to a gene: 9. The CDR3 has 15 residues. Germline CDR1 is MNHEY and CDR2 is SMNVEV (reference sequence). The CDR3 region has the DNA TGTGCCAGCAGCCACATAGCGGGAGAGATCTACGAGCAGTACTTC. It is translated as CASSHIAGEIYEQYF.

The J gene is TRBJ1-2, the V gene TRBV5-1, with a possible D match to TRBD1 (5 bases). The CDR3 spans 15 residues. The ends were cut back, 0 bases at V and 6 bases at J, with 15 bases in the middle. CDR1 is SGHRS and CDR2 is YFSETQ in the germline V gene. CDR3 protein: CASSLAEQDRDGYTF. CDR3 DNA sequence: TGCGCCAGCAGCTTGGCGGAACAGGACCGCGATGGCTACACCTTC.

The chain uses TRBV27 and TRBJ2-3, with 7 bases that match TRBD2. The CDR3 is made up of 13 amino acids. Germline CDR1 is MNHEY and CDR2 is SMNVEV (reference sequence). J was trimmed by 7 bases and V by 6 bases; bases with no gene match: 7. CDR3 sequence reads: CASRTFSGNTQYF. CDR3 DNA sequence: TGTGCCAGCAGAACCTTCAGCGGGAATACGCAGTATTTT.

The CDR3 sequence: CASSFDLGGGPSSYNEQFF. CDR3 sequence (DNA): TGTGCCAGCAGTTTTGATTTGGGGGGAGGGCCGAGCTCCTACAATGAGCAGTTCTTC. The chain couples TRBV27 to TRBJ2-1; 7 bases are shared with TRBD2. The germline V gene encodes CDR1 MNHEY and CDR2 SMNVEV (reference sequence). The CDR3 has 19 residues. V trimming: 3 bases; J trimming: 0 bases; junction bases outside the gene matches: 14.

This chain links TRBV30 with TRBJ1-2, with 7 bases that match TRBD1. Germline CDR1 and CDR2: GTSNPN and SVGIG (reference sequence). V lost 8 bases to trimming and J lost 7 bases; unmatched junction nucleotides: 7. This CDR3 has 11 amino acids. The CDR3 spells CALRKGAGYTF. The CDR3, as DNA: TGTGCCCTTCGCAAGGGGGCTGGCTACACCTTC.

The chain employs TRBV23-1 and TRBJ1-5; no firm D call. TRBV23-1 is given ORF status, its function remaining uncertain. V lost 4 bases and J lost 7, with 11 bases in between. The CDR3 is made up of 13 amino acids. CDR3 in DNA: TGCGCCAGCAGTCCCCGCCGAGGACAGCCCCAGCATTTT. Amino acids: CASSPRRGQPQHF.

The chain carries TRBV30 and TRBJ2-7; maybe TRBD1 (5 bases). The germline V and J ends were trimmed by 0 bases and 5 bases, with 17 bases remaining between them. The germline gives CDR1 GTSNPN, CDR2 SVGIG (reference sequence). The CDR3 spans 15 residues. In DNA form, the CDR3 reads TGTGCCTGGAGTGTATCGGGTGTGGGGCGCAACGAGCAGTACTTC. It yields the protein CAWSVSGVGRNEQYF.

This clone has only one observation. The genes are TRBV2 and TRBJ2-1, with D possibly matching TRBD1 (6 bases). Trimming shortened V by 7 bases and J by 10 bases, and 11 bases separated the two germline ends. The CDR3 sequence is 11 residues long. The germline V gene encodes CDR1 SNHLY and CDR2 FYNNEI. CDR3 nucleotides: TGTGCCAGCACACCTGGGGGCGAGCAGTTCTTC. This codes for CASTPGGEQFF. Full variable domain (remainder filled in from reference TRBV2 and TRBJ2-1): EPEVTQTPSHQVTQMGQEVILRCVPISNHLYFYWYRQILGQKVEFLVSFYNNEISEKSEIFDDQFSVERPDGSNFTLKIRSTKLEDSAMYFCASTPGGEQFFGPGTRLTVL.

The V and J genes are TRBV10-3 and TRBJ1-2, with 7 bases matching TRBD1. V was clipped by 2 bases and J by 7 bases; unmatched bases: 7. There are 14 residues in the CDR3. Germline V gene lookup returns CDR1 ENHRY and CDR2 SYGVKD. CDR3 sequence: CAISERGDRPGYTF. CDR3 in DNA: TGTGCCATCAGTGAGAGGGGGGACAGACCTGGCTACACCTTC.

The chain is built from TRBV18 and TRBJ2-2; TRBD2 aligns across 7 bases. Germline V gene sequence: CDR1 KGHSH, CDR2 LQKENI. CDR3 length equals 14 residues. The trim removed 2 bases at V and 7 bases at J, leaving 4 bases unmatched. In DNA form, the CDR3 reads TGTGCCAGCTCACCAACTAGCGAAGGCGGGGAGCTGTTTTTT. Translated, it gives CASSPTSEGGELFF.

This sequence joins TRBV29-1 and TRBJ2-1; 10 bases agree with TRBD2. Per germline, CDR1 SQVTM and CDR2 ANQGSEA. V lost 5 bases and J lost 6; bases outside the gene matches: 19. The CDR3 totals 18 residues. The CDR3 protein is CSVSPSGSNKRSPNEQFF. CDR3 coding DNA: TGCAGCGTTAGTCCTAGCGGGAGCAACAAAAGAAGCCCCAATGAGCAGTTCTTC.

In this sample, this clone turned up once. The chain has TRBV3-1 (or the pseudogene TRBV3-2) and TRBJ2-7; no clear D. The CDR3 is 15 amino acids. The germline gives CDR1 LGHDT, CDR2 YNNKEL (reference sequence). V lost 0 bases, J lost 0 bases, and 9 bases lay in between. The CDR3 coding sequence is TGTGCCAGCAGCCAAGAAGCGACGGTCTCCTACGAGCAGTACTTC. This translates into CASSQEATVSYEQYF.

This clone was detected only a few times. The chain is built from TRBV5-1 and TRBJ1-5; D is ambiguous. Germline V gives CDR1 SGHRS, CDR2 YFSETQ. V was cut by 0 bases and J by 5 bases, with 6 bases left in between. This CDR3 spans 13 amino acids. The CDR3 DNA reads TGCGCCAGCAGCTTGGTTGCGGATCAGCCCCAGCATTTT. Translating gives CASSLVADQPQHF.

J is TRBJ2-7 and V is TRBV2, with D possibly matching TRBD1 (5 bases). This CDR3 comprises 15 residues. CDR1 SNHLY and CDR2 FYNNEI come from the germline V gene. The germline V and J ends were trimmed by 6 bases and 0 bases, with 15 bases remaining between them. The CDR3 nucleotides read TGTGCCAGCAGCAAGGACACGGCCGACTCCTACGAGCAGTACTTC. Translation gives CASSKDTADSYEQYF.

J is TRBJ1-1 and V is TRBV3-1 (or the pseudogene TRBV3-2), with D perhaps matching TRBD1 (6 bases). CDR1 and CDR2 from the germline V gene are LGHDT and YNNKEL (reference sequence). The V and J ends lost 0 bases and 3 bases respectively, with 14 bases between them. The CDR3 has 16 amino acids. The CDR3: CASSQERSQGDTEAFF. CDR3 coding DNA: TGTGCCAGCAGCCAAGAAAGGTCACAGGGAGACACTGAAGCTTTCTTT.

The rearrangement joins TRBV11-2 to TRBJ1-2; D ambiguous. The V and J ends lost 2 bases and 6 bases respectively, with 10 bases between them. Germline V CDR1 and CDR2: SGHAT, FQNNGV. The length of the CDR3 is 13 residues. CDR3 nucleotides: TGTGCCAGCAGCTTAAGTGGCGGGGATGGCTACACCTTC. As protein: CASSLSGGDGYTF. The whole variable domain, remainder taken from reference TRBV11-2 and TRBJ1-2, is EAGVAQSPRYKIIEKRQSVAFWCNPISGHATLYWYQQILGQGPKLLIQFQNNGVVDDSQLPKDRFSAERLKGVDSTLKIQPAKLEDSAVYLCASSLSGGDGYTFGSGTRLTVV.

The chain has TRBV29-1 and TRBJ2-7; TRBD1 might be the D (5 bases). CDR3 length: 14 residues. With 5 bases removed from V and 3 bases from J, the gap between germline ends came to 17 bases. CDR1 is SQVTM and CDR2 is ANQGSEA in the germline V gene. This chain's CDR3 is CSVKILDINYEQYF. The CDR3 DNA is TGCAGCGTTAAAATATTGGACATAAACTACGAGCAGTACTTC.

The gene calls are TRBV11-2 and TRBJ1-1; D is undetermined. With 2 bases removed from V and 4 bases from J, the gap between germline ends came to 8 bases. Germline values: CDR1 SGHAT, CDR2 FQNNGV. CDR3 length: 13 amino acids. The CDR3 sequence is CASSLHKSTEAFF. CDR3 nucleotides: TGTGCCAGCAGCTTACACAAATCCACTGAAGCTTTCTTT.

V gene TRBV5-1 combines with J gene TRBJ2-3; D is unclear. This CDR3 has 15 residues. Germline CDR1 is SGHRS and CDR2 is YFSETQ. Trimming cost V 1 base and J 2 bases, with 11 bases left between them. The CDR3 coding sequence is TGCGCCAGCAGCTTGCCCAGGTCCTACACAGATACGCAGTATTTT. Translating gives CASSLPRSYTDTQYF.

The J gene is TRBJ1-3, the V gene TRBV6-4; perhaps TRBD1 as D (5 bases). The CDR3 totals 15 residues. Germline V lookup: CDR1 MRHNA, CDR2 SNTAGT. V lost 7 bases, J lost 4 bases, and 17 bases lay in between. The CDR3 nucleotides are TGTGCCAGCACCAGGACACCCTTGGGAGGAAACACCATATATTTT. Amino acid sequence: CASTRTPLGGNTIYF.

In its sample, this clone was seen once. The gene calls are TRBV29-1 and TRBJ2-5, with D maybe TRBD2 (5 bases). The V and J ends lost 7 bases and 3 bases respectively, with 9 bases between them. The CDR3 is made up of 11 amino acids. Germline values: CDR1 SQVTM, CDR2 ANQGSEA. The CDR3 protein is CSAPGEETQYF. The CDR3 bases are TGCAGCGCCCCCGGGGAAGAGACCCAGTACTTC.